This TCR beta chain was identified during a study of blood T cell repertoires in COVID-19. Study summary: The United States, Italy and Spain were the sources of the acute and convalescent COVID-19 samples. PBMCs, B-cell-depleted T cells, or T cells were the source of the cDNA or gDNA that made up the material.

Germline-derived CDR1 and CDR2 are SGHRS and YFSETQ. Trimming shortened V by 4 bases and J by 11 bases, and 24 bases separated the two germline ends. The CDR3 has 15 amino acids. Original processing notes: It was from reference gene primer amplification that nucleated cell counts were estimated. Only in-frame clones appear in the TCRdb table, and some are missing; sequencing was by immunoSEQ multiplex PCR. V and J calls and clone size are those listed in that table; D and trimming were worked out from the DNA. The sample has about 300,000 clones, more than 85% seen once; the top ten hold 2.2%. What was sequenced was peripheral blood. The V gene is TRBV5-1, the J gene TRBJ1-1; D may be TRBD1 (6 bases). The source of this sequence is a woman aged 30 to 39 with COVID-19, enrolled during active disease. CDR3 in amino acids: CASSETSTGSFEAFF. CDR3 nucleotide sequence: TGCGCCAGCAGCGAAACGTCAACAGGGTCTTTTGAGGCTTTCTTT.